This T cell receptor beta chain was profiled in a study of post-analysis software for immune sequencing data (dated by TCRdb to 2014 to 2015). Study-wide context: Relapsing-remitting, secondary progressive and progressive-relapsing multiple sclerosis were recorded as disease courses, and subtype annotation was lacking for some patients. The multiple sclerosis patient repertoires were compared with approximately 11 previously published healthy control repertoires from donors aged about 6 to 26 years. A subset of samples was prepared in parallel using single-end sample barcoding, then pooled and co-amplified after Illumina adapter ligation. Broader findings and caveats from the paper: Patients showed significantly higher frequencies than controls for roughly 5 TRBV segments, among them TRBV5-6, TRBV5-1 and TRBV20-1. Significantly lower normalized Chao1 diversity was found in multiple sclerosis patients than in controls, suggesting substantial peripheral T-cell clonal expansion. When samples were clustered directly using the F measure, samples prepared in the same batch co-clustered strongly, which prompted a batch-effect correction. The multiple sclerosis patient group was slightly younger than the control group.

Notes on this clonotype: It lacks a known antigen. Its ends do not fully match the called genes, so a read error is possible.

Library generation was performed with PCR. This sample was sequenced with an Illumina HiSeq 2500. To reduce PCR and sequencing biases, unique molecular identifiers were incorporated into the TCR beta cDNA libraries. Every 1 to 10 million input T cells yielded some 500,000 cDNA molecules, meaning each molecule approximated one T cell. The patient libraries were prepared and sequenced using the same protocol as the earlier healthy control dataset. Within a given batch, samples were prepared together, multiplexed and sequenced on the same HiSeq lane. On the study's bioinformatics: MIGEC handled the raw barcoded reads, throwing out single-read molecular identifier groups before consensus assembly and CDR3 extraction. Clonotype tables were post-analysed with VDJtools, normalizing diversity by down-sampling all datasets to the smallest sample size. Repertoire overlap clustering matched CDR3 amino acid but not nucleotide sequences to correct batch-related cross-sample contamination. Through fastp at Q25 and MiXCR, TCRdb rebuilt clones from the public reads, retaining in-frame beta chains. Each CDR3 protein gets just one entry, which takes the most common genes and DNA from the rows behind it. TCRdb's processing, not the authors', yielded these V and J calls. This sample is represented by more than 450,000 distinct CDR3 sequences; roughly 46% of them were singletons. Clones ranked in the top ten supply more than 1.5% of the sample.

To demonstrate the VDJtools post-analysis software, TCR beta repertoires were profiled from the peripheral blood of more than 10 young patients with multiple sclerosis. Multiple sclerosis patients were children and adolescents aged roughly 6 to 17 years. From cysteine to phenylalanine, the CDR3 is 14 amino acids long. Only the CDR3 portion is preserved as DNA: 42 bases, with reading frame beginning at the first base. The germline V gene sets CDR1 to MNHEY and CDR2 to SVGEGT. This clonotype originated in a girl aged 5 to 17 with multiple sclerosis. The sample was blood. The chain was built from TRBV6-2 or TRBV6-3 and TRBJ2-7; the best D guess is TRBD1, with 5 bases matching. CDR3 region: CTSSYVKGRHEQYF. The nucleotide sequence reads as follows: TGTACCAGCAGTTACGTTAAGGGGCGGCACGAGCAGTACTTC.